These 19 T cell receptor beta chains share one sample of origin, sequenced in a study of blood T cell repertoires in COVID-19 (dated by TCRdb to about 2020). The method behind the library was the immunoSEQ multiplex PCR assay. TCRdb carries this immuneACCESS record with in-frame sequences only. Its versions omit some clonotypes, under half of them owing to an unresolved V gene in the studies checked, with the rest unexplained. A total of about 400,000 clones appear in this sample, roughly 87% of them only once. Together, the top ten hold just under 3% of the sample. The sequenced sample was PBMCs or T cells enriched from blood (not recorded which). Every receptor here comes from a young woman who had recovered from COVID-19.

The DNA of the CDR3 is TGTGCCAGCCTAGAGTGGGAGACCCAGTACTTC. Encoded protein: CASLEWETQYF. This chain uses TRBV6-4 with TRBJ2-5; no clear D gene. The CDR3 spans 11 residues. V lost 8 bases and J lost 5, with 9 bases in between. Per the germline V gene, CDR1 is MRHNA and CDR2 is SNTAGT.

The rearrangement links TRBV30 to TRBJ1-5; D possibly corresponds to TRBD1 (6 bases). In germline, CDR1 is GTSNPN, CDR2 SVGIG (reference sequence). V lost 2 bases and J lost 7, with 12 bases in between. This CDR3 contains 13 residues. CDR3: CAWSQEGEQPQHF. CDR3 in DNA: TGTGCCTGGAGTCAAGAGGGGGAGCAGCCCCAGCATTTT. The full variable domain, its missing parts supplied by reference TRBV30 and TRBJ1-5, is SQTIHQWPATLVQPVGSPLSLECTVEGTSNPNLYWYRQAAGRGLQLLFYSVGIGQISSEVPQNLSASRPQDRQFILSSKKLLLSDSGFYLCAWSQEGEQPQHFGDGTRLSIL.

The chain couples TRBV6-4 to TRBJ2-7, with 16 bases fitting TRBD2. The germline gives CDR1 MRHNA, CDR2 SNTAGT. J lost 2 bases, V lost 6 bases, and 7 bases had no gene match. The CDR3 contains 17 residues. In DNA form, the CDR3 reads TGTGCCAGCAGGGGACTAGCGGGAGGGGGGTACACCTACGAGCAGTACTTC. Encoded protein: CASRGLAGGGYTYEQYF.

The chain employs TRBV7-2 and TRBJ1-1; D gene unclear. Germline V gene sequence: CDR1 SGHTA, CDR2 FQGNSA. Trimming took 2 bases from V and 1 from J, leaving 8 bases between them. The CDR3 is 14 amino acids. As DNA, the CDR3 is TGTGCCAGCAGCTTAAACGGAGGGAACACTGAAGCTTTCTTT. Protein product: CASSLNGGNTEAFF.

This rearrangement joins TRBV3-1 (or the pseudogene TRBV3-2) to TRBJ1-1; weak D call: TRBD1 (5 bases). The CDR3 is made up of 17 amino acids. CDR1 is LGHDT, CDR2 YNNKEL, per germline (reference sequence). Trimming removed 2 bases from V and 0 bases from J, with 16 bases in between. The CDR3 protein is CASSQIGGGYLNTEAFF. DNA of the CDR3: TGTGCCAGCAGCCAAATTGGTGGGGGGTACTTGAACACTGAAGCTTTCTTT.

This chain uses TRBV5-4 with TRBJ2-1; 8 bases are shared with TRBD2. Germline V gene sequence: CDR1 SGHNT, CDR2 YYREEE (reference sequence). Losses at the gene ends were 5 bases for V and 6 bases for J; bases not matched to a gene: 10. CDR3 length: 15 amino acids. The CDR3 protein is CASRVSGGPTNEQFF. CDR3 nucleotides: TGTGCCAGCAGGGTAAGCGGGGGCCCCACCAATGAGCAGTTCTTC.

The chain joins TRBV6-6 to TRBJ1-1; D gene uncertain. This CDR3 has 15 residues. The V end was cut by 2 bases, the J end by 0 bases, with 10 bases between. Germline CDR1 is MNHNY and CDR2 is SVGAGI (reference sequence). This CDR3 reads CASSYPELLNTEAFF. The DNA of the CDR3 is TGTGCCAGCAGTTACCCCGAACTACTGAACACTGAAGCTTTCTTT.

This clone showed up just once. The CDR3 here is CASSLEGAANSPLHF. CDR3 bases: TGTGCCAGCAGTTTGGAGGGGGCTGCGAATTCACCCCTCCACTTT. The chain uses TRBV27 and TRBJ1-6; 7 nucleotides line up with TRBD1. CDR1 and CDR2 from the germline V gene are MNHEY and SMNVEV (reference sequence). After removal of 3 bases from V and 7 bases from J, the junction contained 6 bases not matched to a gene. This CDR3 comprises 15 residues.

As to this clone: Other DNA variants within this sample encode the same CDR3. The genes are TRBV28 and TRBJ2-3, with TRBD1 matching over 9 bases. Germline V gene lookup returns CDR1 MDHEN and CDR2 SYDVKM. V dropped 9 bases and J dropped 1; count of bases not matched to a gene: 5. The CDR3 runs 14 residues. For the CDR3, the DNA is TGTGCCAGTTCCCGGACAGGGGGCACAGATACGCAGTATTTT. Protein sequence: CASSRTGGTDTQYF.

This clone was found once. This chain uses TRBV6-5 with TRBJ2-7; no definite D call. The CDR3 covers 12 residues. The V end lost 7 bases, the J end lost 3 bases, and 10 bases lay between the germline ends. CDR1 is MNHEY, CDR2 SVGAGI, per germline. The CDR3 DNA sequence: TGTGCCAGCAATGGAGACCTCTACGAGCAGTACTTC. Translating it yields CASNGDLYEQYF.

The chain couples TRBV3-1 (or the pseudogene TRBV3-2) to TRBJ2-2; 11 bases line up with TRBD2. The CDR3 extends over 16 amino acids. Germline V gene lookup returns CDR1 LGHDT and CDR2 YNNKEL (reference sequence). The junction had 2 bases not matched to a gene; V was cut back by 3 bases and J by 2 bases. The CDR3 region is CASSHTSGGNTGELFF. In nucleotides, the CDR3 is TGTGCCAGCAGCCACACTAGCGGGGGTAACACCGGGGAGCTGTTTTTT.

V and J are TRBV12-3 or TRBV12-4 and TRBJ1-2; 7 bases align to TRBD1. V shed 3 bases, J shed 8 bases, and the junction held 3 bases outside the gene matches. The length of the CDR3 is 12 residues. CDR3 loop: CASSLTGRGYTF. The CDR3 DNA follows: TGTGCCAGCAGTTTGACAGGGAGAGGCTACACCTTC.

The rearrangement links TRBV5-4 to TRBJ2-2; 8 nucleotides agree with TRBD1. J lost 4 bases, V lost 4 bases, and 12 bases had no gene match. The CDR3 has 17 residues. Germline V CDR1 and CDR2: SGHNT, YYREEE (reference sequence). CDR3 sequence reads: CASSKPGTGIGTGELFF. The DNA for the CDR3 is TGTGCCAGCAGCAAACCGGGGACAGGAATAGGCACCGGGGAGCTGTTTTTT.

This chain connects TRBV5-1 to TRBJ2-5; 7 positions agree with TRBD2. Germline V lookup: CDR1 SGHRS, CDR2 YFSETQ. This CDR3 comprises 14 residues. J gave up 4 bases and V 7 bases, and 10 bases lay outside the gene matches. CDR3 bases: TGCGCCAGCTGGAGGGGAGGGCCGGGAGAGACCCAGTACTTC. This sequence encodes CASWRGGPGETQYF.

This clone has just a few counts. This chain connects TRBV10-3 to TRBJ1-2; maybe TRBD1 (5 bases). Trimming took 4 bases from V and 4 from J, leaving 10 bases between them. The CDR3 is 13 residues long. Germline V gene data show CDR1 as ENHRY and CDR2 as SYGVKD. The DNA of the CDR3 is TGTGCCATCAGTGCAGGGTTTGGCTATGGCTACACCTTC. This encodes CAISAGFGYGYTF.

Turning to this clone: Other DNA sequences from this sample encode an identical CDR3 as well. The chain couples TRBV15 to TRBJ2-5; possibly TRBD1 for D (5 bases). With 1 base removed from V and 3 bases from J, the gap between germline ends came to 6 bases. The CDR3 is 13 residues long. Germline CDR1 LNHNV, CDR2 YYDKDF (reference sequence). The CDR3 spells CATSRAREETQYF. For the CDR3, the DNA is TGTGCCACCAGCAGAGCCAGGGAAGAGACCCAGTACTTC. Together with reference TRBV15 and TRBJ2-5, the CDR3 gives the full variable domain: DAMVIQNPRYQVTQFGKPVTLSCSQTLNHNVMYWYQQKSSQAPKLLFHYYDKDFNNEADTPDNFQSRRPNTSFCFLDIRSPGLGDTAMYLCATSRAREETQYFGPGTRLLVL.

The CDR3 region has the DNA TGTGCCAGCAGCCGTGGACAGGGGAAGAATTCACCCCTCCACTTT. It encodes CASSRGQGKNSPLHF. The chain has TRBV3-1 (or the pseudogene TRBV3-2) and TRBJ1-6; 9 nucleotides align to TRBD1. The CDR3 has 15 amino acids. Germline trimming cut 4 bases from V and 7 bases from J; bases unmatched to any gene: 5. CDR1 LGHDT and CDR2 YNNKEL come from the germline V gene (reference sequence).

The chain joins TRBV13 to TRBJ1-4; TRBD1 is a possible D gene (6 bases). Germline V CDR1 and CDR2: PRHDT, FYEKMQ (reference sequence). The CDR3 contains 15 residues. Trimming left V 5 bases short and J 7 bases short, with 17 bases between. The CDR3 sequence is CASSEGDGGGEKLFF. In nucleotides, the CDR3 is TGTGCCAGCAGCGAGGGGGACGGCGGGGGTGAAAAACTGTTTTTT.

The chain combines TRBV28 with TRBJ2-3; 10 bases are shared with TRBD1. CDR1 is MDHEN, CDR2 SYDVKM, per germline. The CDR3 consists of 19 residues. After removal of 5 bases from V and 3 bases from J, the junction contained 17 bases not matched to a gene. CDR3 residues: CASSLTTGGDFSPTDTQYF. DNA for the CDR3: TGTGCCAGCAGTCTCACGACAGGGGGCGATTTTAGCCCTACAGATACGCAGTATTTT.